The subject of this entry is one T cell receptor beta chain. The table came from immunoSEQ multiplex PCR; TCRdb's copy has only in-frame clones and leaves some out. The sample has over 200,000 clones, nearly 90% seen once. This sample was included in a study of blood T cell repertoires in COVID-19. The source of this sequence is a man aged 25-45 years who had been exposed to COVID-19. The sample taken for sequencing was PBMCs or T cells enriched from blood (not recorded which).

The CDR3 loop is CASRESNEQYF. The CDR3 coding sequence is TGTGCCAGCAGAGAAAGCAACGAGCAGTACTTC. This chain joins TRBV2 and TRBJ2-7; no clear D. The CDR3 totals 11 residues. Per the germline V gene, CDR1 is SNHLY and CDR2 is FYNNEI. V was pared by 6 bases and J by 5 bases, with 8 bases between.